This entry lists 9 T cell receptor beta chains sequenced from one sample in a study of blood T cell repertoires in COVID-19. TCRdb's copy holds only in-frame clones and misses some; the assay was immunoSEQ multiplex PCR. Among 150,000 to 200,000 clones listed, 75% to 80% were seen once. Sequencing was performed on peripheral blood. The receptors come from a woman in her 70s with acute or convalescent COVID-19.

V is TRBV19 and J is TRBJ2-5; the D is unclear. The CDR3 consists of 13 residues. In germline, CDR1 is LNHDA, CDR2 SQIVND (reference sequence). Trimming removed 3 bases at V and 1 base at J, with 6 bases between. CDR3 region: CASSISSQETQYF. The CDR3, as DNA: TGTGCCAGTAGTATCTCCAGCCAAGAGACCCAGTACTTC.

The CDR3 is CASSELAGTVGEQFF. CDR3 nucleotide sequence: TGTGCCAGCAGTGAATTGGCGGGAACTGTTGGTGAGCAGTTCTTC. The V gene is TRBV6-1, the J gene TRBJ2-1; perhaps TRBD2 as D (6 bases). This CDR3 has 15 residues. Germline V gene sequence: CDR1 MNHNS, CDR2 SASEGT. V lost 2 bases to trimming and J lost 9 bases, with 17 bases between them.

V is TRBV5-1 and J is TRBJ2-2, with D possibly matching TRBD1 (5 bases). Trimming pared 4 bases from V and 4 bases from J, leaving 17 bases between. The CDR3 sequence is 16 residues long. CDR1 and CDR2 (germline): SGHRS, YFSETQ. CDR3 nucleotides: TGCGCCAGCAGCCTACGGTTGGGGCAGCCCACCGGGGAGCTGTTTTTT. Protein: CASSLRLGQPTGELFF.

This chain links TRBV18 with TRBJ1-1; 8 bases map to TRBD1. This CDR3 comprises 16 residues. Germline V CDR1 and CDR2: KGHSH, LQKENI. Trimming took 3 bases from V and 4 from J; bases not matched to a gene: 10. CDR3 region: CASSPNQGASGTEAFF. The DNA for the CDR3 is TGTGCCAGCTCACCCAATCAGGGGGCGAGCGGCACTGAAGCTTTCTTT.

The CDR3 DNA is TGCGCCAGCAGTTCTACGACAGGTAGTACAGATACGCAGTATTTT. Its translation is CASSSTTGSTDTQYF. The V call is TRBV5-1, the J call TRBJ2-3, with a possible D match to TRBD1 (6 bases). Per the germline V gene, CDR1 is SGHRS and CDR2 is YFSETQ. Trimming took off 5 bases at V and 3 bases at J, with 16 bases between the two ends. The CDR3 is 15 amino acids.

The chain recombines TRBV5-1 with TRBJ2-2; TRBD2 matches at 7 bases. CDR1 is SGHRS and CDR2 is YFSETQ in the germline V gene. The trim removed 5 bases at V and 3 bases at J, leaving 7 bases unmatched. This CDR3 is 15 amino acids long. CDR3 sequence reads: CASRRAGVDTGELFF. The CDR3, as DNA: TGCGCCAGCAGAAGGGCGGGAGTCGACACCGGGGAGCTGTTTTTT.

The chain combines TRBV6-6 with TRBJ2-2, with a tentative D call TRBD1 (5 bases). Deletions cut 6 bases from V and 1 base from J, with 9 bases between. The germline CDR1 and CDR2 sequences are MNHNY and SVGAGI (reference sequence). There are 14 residues in the CDR3. CDR3 residues: CASSLGQNTGELFF. The CDR3 bases are TGTGCCAGCAGCCTAGGACAGAACACCGGGGAGCTGTTTTTT.

This chain links TRBV5-4 with TRBJ2-7; 13 bases align to TRBD2. From germline, CDR1 is SGHNT and CDR2 YYREEE (reference sequence). V lost 4 bases, J lost 2 bases, and 3 bases stayed unmatched. The CDR3 runs 15 residues. Written as DNA, the CDR3 is TGTGCCAGCAGCCTCGGGACTAGCGGGACCTACGAGCAGTACTTC. Encoded protein: CASSLGTSGTYEQYF.

The chain combines TRBV6-1 with TRBJ1-2, with D perhaps TRBD1 (6 bases). V lost 3 bases and J 10 bases, leaving 9 bases between the germline ends. Germline lookup yields CDR1 MNHNS and CDR2 SASEGT. CDR3 length: 11 amino acids. The DNA of the CDR3 is TGTGCCAGCAGTGAGAGACAGGCCTACACCTTC. Protein product: CASSERQAYTF.